This TCR beta chain stems from a study of T-cell reconstitution after alpha-beta-depleted transplantation in children. As it was prepared, the TCRbeta library received unique molecular identifiers. TCRdb reprocessed the PCR reads with MiXCR, giving one entry per CDR3 protein. The sample yields hundreds of thousands of distinct CDR3 sequences, around 15% seen once. This clonotype was detected many times. The CDR3 is made up of 15 amino acids. Between the trimmed V and J ends, which lost 2 bases and 0 bases, there was a span of 8 bases. Per the germline V gene, CDR1 is SGHTA and CDR2 is FQGNSA. The material was PBMCs, mostly from graft donor cells, obtained 360 days after TCRalphabeta/CD19-depleted stem cell transplant. The TCR originated in a male patient between 2 and 10 years old who had a stem cell transplant for acute lymphoblastic leukemia, so the T cells may come from the graft donor. V usage is TRBV7-2 and J usage is TRBJ1-3; D remains unclear. The CDR3 region has the DNA TGTGCCAGCAGCTTAATAGGGAACTCTGGAAACACCATATATTTT. Translation: CASSLIGNSGNTIYF.